This T cell receptor beta chain came from a study of T-cell memory formation after mild COVID-19. Findings and caveats of the study: Some SARS-CoV-2-responding clones were already detected in memory before infection. Most CD4+ clones that shrank were in CM and EM, while CD8+ ones turned up in EMRA.

This clonotype came up many times. Its specificity is unknown. With constant-segment primers, 5'RACE yielded cDNA libraries of TCR alpha and TCR beta that carried sample barcodes and UMIs. One entry per CDR3 protein, called by TCRdb with MiXCR from the 5' RACE reads. The profile covers 280,000 or so distinct CDR3 sequences, with under 8.5% appearing a single time and 20% to 25% taken by the ten largest. Specimen: PBMCs or a T cell subset sorted from them (not recorded which). This receptor was obtained from a young man who had mild COVID-19 (a few samples of this study predate the infection). Cell type and time point are not known.

The CDR3 reads CASSLWGLAGRETQYF. As DNA, the CDR3 is TGTGCCAGCAGCTTGTGGGGACTAGCGGGGAGGGAGACCCAGTACTTC. The V call is TRBV5-4, the J call TRBJ2-5; 13 bases are a match to TRBD2. The CDR3 runs 16 residues. J lost 5 bases, V lost 1 base, and 5 bases had no gene match. From germline, CDR1 is SGHNT and CDR2 YYREEE (reference sequence).